This TCR beta chain was identified in a study of cytomegalovirus exposure and HLA in healthy donors. Background on the study: Assignment to the Caucasian-associated ancestry cluster applied to around 76% of the approximately 420 genotyped donors.

The CDR3 is 15 amino acids. The V end was cut by 0 bases, the J end by 2 bases, with 12 bases between. CDR1 is SGDLS and CDR2 is YYNGEE in the germline V gene. Comment on this clone: Its antigen is unidentified.

General study findings and limits: There were about 160 TCR beta chains listed as cytomegalovirus-associated.

In the PCR, 60 Vbeta and 13 Jbeta primers were used. Sequenced by immunoSEQ multiplex PCR; TCRdb stores in-frame clones only, minus some. This sample yields over 150,000 clones, of which about four fifths are seen a single time; nearly 8.5% belongs to the top ten. The sequenced material came from PBMCs. This clonotype was sampled from a male donor in good health and CMV-seropositive. The rearrangement links TRBV9 to TRBJ2-7; maybe TRBD1 (6 bases). CDR3 DNA: TGTGCCAGCAGCGTAGTCGGGACACCCACCTACGAGCAGTACTTC. This encodes CASSVVGTPTYEQYF.